What follows are 18 T cell receptor beta chains derived from one specimen sequenced in a study of tumor T cells in aggressive B-cell lymphoma. Using immunoSEQ multiplex PCR, the repertoire was profiled, and TCRdb retains in-frame clones only, with some absent. The sample includes 3,000 or so clones, approximately 86% of them seen just once. The material sequenced was tumor tissue. Receptor source: an adult with diffuse large B cell lymphoma.

V usage is TRBV30 and J usage is TRBJ1-5; no firm D call. Trimming left V 0 bases short and J 7 bases short, with 7 bases between. Germline assignment: CDR1 GTSNPN and CDR2 SVGIG (reference sequence). The length of the CDR3 is 12 residues. CDR3 nucleotide sequence: TGTGCCTGGAGTGTGGGAGAACAGCCCCAGCATTTT. It is translated as CAWSVGEQPQHF.

By share of the sample, this clone is hyperexpanded. This rearrangement joins TRBV7-9 to TRBJ2-4, with D possibly TRBD1 on 6 matching bases. The CDR3 spans 11 residues. Per the germline V gene, CDR1 is SEHNR and CDR2 is FQNEAQ (reference sequence). The V and J ends lost 1 base and 11 bases respectively, with 6 bases between them. CDR3 DNA: TGTGCCAGCAGCTTAGGGACAGTTCAGTACTTC. Translated, it gives CASSLGTVQYF.

The CDR3 here is CASSNLARTSSGANVLTF. CDR3 nucleotides: TGCGCCAGCAGCAACCTAGCACGTACTAGCTCTGGGGCCAACGTCCTGACTTTC. This sequence joins TRBV4-1 and TRBJ2-6, with D possibly being TRBD2 (5 bases). The CDR3 has 18 residues. The V gene lost 5 bases and the J gene lost 0 bases, with 17 bases spanning the gap. CDR1 and CDR2 (germline): MGHRA, YSYEKL.

This chain links TRBV7-3 with TRBJ2-1; tentative D call: TRBD2 (6 bases). The CDR3 spans 15 residues. Germline lookup yields CDR1 SGHTA and CDR2 FQGTGA. V was clipped by 5 bases and J by 4 bases, with 15 bases between them. CDR3: CASSPAEGLYNEQFF. For the CDR3, the DNA is TGTGCCAGCAGCCCGGCGGAGGGTCTGTACAATGAGCAGTTCTTC.

The chain recombines TRBV9 with TRBJ2-7, with D uncertain. V lost 2 bases and J 3 bases, leaving 12 bases between the germline ends. Germline CDR1 and CDR2: SGDLS and YYNGEE. The CDR3 is 14 residues long. CDR3: CASSVYDTRYEQYF. The DNA of the CDR3 is TGTGCCAGCAGCGTTTACGACACGCGCTACGAGCAGTACTTC.

The rearrangement joins TRBV18 to TRBJ2-1; the match to TRBD1 covers 8 bases. Trimming removed 4 bases from V and 5 bases from J; junction bases left unmatched: 7. CDR3 length: 15 residues. Germline V lookup: CDR1 KGHSH, CDR2 LQKENI. CDR3 in amino acids: CASSHTGTGDNEQFF. CDR3 nucleotides: TGTGCCAGCTCACATACCGGGACAGGAGACAATGAGCAGTTCTTC.

The chain links TRBV29-1 to TRBJ1-2; TRBD1 matches at 7 bases. V lost 1 base, J lost 6 bases, and 8 bases stayed unmatched. In germline, CDR1 is SQVTM, CDR2 ANQGSEA. The CDR3 has 14 amino acids. CDR3: CSVEVDRVGNGYTF. The CDR3 DNA reads TGCAGCGTTGAAGTTGACAGGGTGGGTAATGGCTACACCTTC.

The chain employs TRBV19 and TRBJ1-2, with 11 bases identical to TRBD1. J was trimmed by 0 bases and V by 5 bases; bases with no gene match: 8. This CDR3 has 17 amino acids. Per the germline V gene, CDR1 is LNHDA and CDR2 is SQIVND (reference sequence). The CDR3 nucleotides read TGTGCCAGTAGTCTTACCCGGACAGGGGGCTCTAACTATGGCTACACCTTC. It encodes CASSLTRTGGSNYGYTF.

V usage is TRBV4-2 and J usage is TRBJ2-5; 15 positions agree with TRBD2. The length of the CDR3 is 17 residues. V shed 4 bases, J shed 4 bases, and the junction held 7 bases outside the gene matches. Germline V CDR1 and CDR2: LGHNA, YNFKEQ. For the CDR3, the DNA is TGTGCCAGCAGCCCATGGACTAGCGGGGGGGCCGGAGAGACCCAGTACTTC. Translated: CASSPWTSGGAGETQYF.

The CDR3 DNA follows: TGTGCCAGTAGTATAGGGGACAGCGACACCGGGGAGCTGTTTTTT. Its translation: CASSIGDSDTGELFF. The chain links TRBV19 to TRBJ2-2; TRBD1 aligns across 7 bases. With V trimmed by 1 base and J by 3 bases, 2 bases remained unmatched. The CDR3 covers 15 residues. Germline lookup yields CDR1 LNHDA and CDR2 SQIVND (reference sequence).

V and J are TRBV5-5 and TRBJ2-1, with D possibly being TRBD1 (6 bases). The germline CDR1 and CDR2 sequences are SGHKS and YYEKEE (reference sequence). The CDR3 has 12 residues. Trimming removed 4 bases at V and 6 bases at J, with 8 bases between. The CDR3 sequence is CASSVRGNEQFF. CDR3 sequence (DNA): TGTGCCAGCAGCGTCAGGGGCAATGAGCAGTTCTTC.

The chain employs TRBV29-1 and TRBJ1-2; D gene ambiguous. Trimming shortened V by 7 bases and J by 5 bases, and 14 bases separated the two germline ends. The CDR3 runs to 12 residues. The germline V gene has CDR1 SQVTM and CDR2 ANQGSEA. In DNA form, the CDR3 reads TGCAGCGGGGTAGACGGAGTGTATGGCTACACCTTC. This sequence encodes CSGVDGVYGYTF.

V gene TRBV28 combines with J gene TRBJ2-2; D may be TRBD2 (6 bases). Germline V CDR1 and CDR2: MDHEN, SYDVKM. The V end lost 6 bases, the J end lost 3 bases, and 8 bases lay between the germline ends. The CDR3 is 13 amino acids. This CDR3 reads CASRGLYTGELFF. The CDR3 DNA is TGTGCCAGCAGGGGACTTTACACCGGGGAGCTGTTTTTT.

The CDR3 loop is CASSRTVSHGESPLHF. The DNA of the CDR3 is TGTGCCAGCAGCCGGACAGTATCCCATGGGGAATCACCCCTCCACTTT. The V and J genes are TRBV7-9 and TRBJ1-6, with D perhaps TRBD1 (6 bases). Trimming stripped 5 bases from V and 10 bases from J, with 21 bases between. The V gene's germline CDR1 is SEHNR and CDR2 FQNEAQ (reference sequence). CDR3 length: 16 amino acids.

The chain has TRBV28 and TRBJ1-6; unclear D gene. Germline CDR1 reads MDHEN; CDR2 reads SYDVKM. Trimming shortened V by 5 bases and J by 2 bases, and 7 bases separated the two germline ends. The CDR3 has 14 residues. The CDR3 spells CASSPGTYNSPLHF. The CDR3 coding sequence is TGTGCCAGCAGTCCGGGGACCTATAATTCACCCCTCCACTTT.

The V and J genes are TRBV11-2 and TRBJ2-5; TRBD1 is a possible D gene (6 bases). This CDR3 spans 13 amino acids. Germline V gene lookup returns CDR1 SGHAT and CDR2 FQNNGV. V was pared by 5 bases and J by 2 bases, with 9 bases between. This CDR3 is CASSLGQQETQYF. The CDR3 nucleotides read TGTGCCAGCAGCCTAGGACAGCAAGAGACCCAGTACTTC.

The gene calls are TRBV9 and TRBJ2-1, with a weak D call TRBD2 (7 bases). The V gene lost 0 bases and the J gene lost 4 bases, with 14 bases spanning the gap. This CDR3 spans 16 amino acids. From germline, CDR1 is SGDLS and CDR2 YYNGEE. CDR3 amino acids: CASSVGVGGTYNEQFF. The DNA for the CDR3 is TGTGCCAGCAGCGTAGGTGTCGGGGGGACATACAATGAGCAGTTCTTC.

The genes are TRBV18 and TRBJ2-7; D is possibly TRBD1 (5 bases). Trimming shortened V by 3 bases and J by 6 bases, and 18 bases separated the two germline ends. The germline CDR1 and CDR2 sequences are KGHSH and LQKENI. The CDR3 contains 15 residues. The CDR3 region has the DNA TGTGCCAGCTCACCCCCCGAGAGGCAGGGTGGCGAGCAGTACTTC. Amino acids: CASSPPERQGGEQYF.